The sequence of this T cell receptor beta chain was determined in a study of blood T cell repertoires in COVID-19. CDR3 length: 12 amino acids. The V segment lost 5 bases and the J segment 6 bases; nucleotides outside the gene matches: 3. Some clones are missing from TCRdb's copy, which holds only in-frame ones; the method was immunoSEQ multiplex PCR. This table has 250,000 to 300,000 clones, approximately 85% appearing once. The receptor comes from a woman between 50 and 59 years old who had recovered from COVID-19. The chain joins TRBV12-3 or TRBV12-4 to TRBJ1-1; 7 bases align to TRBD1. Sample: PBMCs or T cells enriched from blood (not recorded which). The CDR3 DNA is TGTGCCAGCAGTGACAGGGAGCCTGAAGCTTTCTTT. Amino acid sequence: CASSDREPEAFF.